This T cell receptor beta chain was recovered during a study of technical replicates of blood from a handful of donors. TCRdb's table, derived via immunoSEQ multiplex PCR, lists solely in-frame clones and lacks some. The sample carries about 62,000 clones, around 87% recorded once. J lost 1 base, V lost 4 bases, and 6 bases had no gene match. The CDR3 runs to 16 residues. The germline V gene has CDR1 SEHNR and CDR2 FQNEAQ (reference sequence). Sequencing used PBMCs. This chain uses TRBV7-9 with TRBJ2-2; TRBD1 matches at 7 bases. This TCR derives from a human donor in good health. Some clones in this sample may be carry-over from other donors' samples. CDR3 sequence (DNA): TGTGCCAGCAGCTCACTAGACAGGGAGAACACCGGGGAGCTGTTTTTT. Translated, it gives CASSSLDRENTGELFF.